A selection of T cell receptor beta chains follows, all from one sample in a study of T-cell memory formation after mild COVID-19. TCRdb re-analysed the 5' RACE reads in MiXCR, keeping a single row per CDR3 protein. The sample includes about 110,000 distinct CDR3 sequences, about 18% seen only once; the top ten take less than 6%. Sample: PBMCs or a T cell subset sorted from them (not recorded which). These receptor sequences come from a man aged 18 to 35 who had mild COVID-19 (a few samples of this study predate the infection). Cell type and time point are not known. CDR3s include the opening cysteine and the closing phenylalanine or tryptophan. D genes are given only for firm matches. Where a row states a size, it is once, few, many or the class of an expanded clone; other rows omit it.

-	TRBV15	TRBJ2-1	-	TGTGCCACCAGCAGGACGCTCCGAGGTAGCTCCTACAATGAGCAGTTCTTC	CATSRTLRGSSYNEQFF
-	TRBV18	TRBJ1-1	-	TGTGCCAGCTCACCAAGGAATTTGAACACTGAAGCTTTCTTT	CASSPRNLNTEAFF
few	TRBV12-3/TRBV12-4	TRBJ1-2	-	TGTGCCAGCAGTGCGGCAGGGGAGAACTATGGCTACACCTTC	CASSAAGENYGYTF
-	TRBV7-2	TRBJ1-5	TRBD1	TGTGCCAGCAACCCGACAGGGGGCGGACAGCCCCAGCATTTT	CASNPTGGGQPQHF
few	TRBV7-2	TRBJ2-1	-	TGTGCCAGCAGCTCTGACAGGACCATCTACAATGAGCAGTTCTTC	CASSSDRTIYNEQFF
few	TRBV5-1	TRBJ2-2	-	TGCGCCAGCAGCCGCCGCGCTGAGAGGAACACCGGGGAGCTGTTTTTT	CASSRRAERNTGELFF
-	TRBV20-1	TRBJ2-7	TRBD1	TGCAGTGCAGGGGGCGCCTACGAGCAGTACTTC	CSAGGAYEQYF
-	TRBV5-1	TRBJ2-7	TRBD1	TGCGCCAGCAGCCGGACAGGGGGCTCCTACGAGCAGTACTTC	CASSRTGGSYEQYF
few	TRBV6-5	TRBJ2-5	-	TGTGCCAGCAGTTACTACTACCAAGAGACCCAGTACTTC	CASSYYYQETQYF
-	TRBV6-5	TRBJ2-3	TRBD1	TGTGCCAGCAGTCAGGACAGGGGAACAGATACGCAGTATTTT	CASSQDRGTDTQYF
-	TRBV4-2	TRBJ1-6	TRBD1	TGTGCCAGCAGCCAAGCCGGGGGGACAGGGTTTCGATCACCCCTCCACTTT	CASSQAGGTGFRSPLHF
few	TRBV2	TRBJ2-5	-	TGTGCCAGCAGTTCAAGGACGGGCCAAGAGACCCAGTACTTC	CASSSRTGQETQYF
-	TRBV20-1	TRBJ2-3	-	TGCAGTGCTCGAGCACCTAGCACAGATACGCAGTATTTT	CSARAPSTDTQYF
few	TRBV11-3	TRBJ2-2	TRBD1	TGTGCCAGCAGCTCACGGACAGGCGCCACCGGGGAGCTGTTTTTT	CASSSRTGATGELFF
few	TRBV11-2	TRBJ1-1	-	TGTGCCAGCAGCTTCGCACCCACCGGCGGCACTGAAGCTTTCTTT	CASSFAPTGGTEAFF
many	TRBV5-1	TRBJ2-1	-	TGCGCCAGCAGCTTGATGGGACCCGCGAACAATGAGCAGTTCTTC	CASSLMGPANNEQFF
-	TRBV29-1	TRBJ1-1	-	TGCAGCGTAGGGGAAGCTTCAGCTTTCTTT	CSVGEASAFF
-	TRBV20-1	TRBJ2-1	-	TGCAGTGCCGACCCTTACAATGAGCAGTTCTTC	CSADPYNEQFF
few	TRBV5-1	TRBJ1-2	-	TGCGCCAGCAGCGTGGACGGGGACTATGGCTACACCTTC	CASSVDGDYGYTF
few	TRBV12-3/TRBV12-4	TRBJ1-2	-	TGTGCCAACACCTTGATCGGGGGCGACTATGGCTACACCTTC	CANTLIGGDYGYTF
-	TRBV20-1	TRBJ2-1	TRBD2	TGCAGTGCTAGAGATATGGGGGGGAGCTCCTACAATGAGCAGTTCTTC	CSARDMGGSSYNEQFF
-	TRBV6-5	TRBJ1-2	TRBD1	TGTGCCAGCAGATGGACAGGGCACGGTGGCTACACCTTC	CASRWTGHGGYTF
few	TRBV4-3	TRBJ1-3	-	TGCGCCAGCACCCCGGGCAGGGGAGTGGATGGAAACACCATATATTTT	CASTPGRGVDGNTIYF
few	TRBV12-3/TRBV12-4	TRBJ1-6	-	TGTGCCAGCAGGGTTACAGGGAGGGGTCGGTCACCCCTCCACTTT	CASRVTGRGRSPLHF
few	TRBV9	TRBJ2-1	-	TGTGCCAGCAGCGTTGGGATCCCGAATGAGCAGTTCTTC	CASSVGIPNEQFF
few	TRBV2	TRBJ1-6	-	TGTGCCAGCAGTGTCGGGTACGGCAGCTATAATTCACCCCTCCACTTT	CASSVGYGSYNSPLHF
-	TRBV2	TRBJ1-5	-	TGTGCCAGCACCCGAAGGGGAGAAAATCAGCCCCAGCATTTT	CASTRRGENQPQHF
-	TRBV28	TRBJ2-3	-	TGTGCCAGCAGGACTCCCGCTACAGATACGCAGTATTTT	CASRTPATDTQYF
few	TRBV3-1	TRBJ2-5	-	TGTGCCAGCAGTCCCCCCCTCTTGGCGACCCAGTACTTC	CASSPPLLATQYF
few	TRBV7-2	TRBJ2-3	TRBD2	TGTGCCAGCAGCTCGGGACTAGCGGGGGGTTCGCAGTATTTT	CASSSGLAGGSQYF
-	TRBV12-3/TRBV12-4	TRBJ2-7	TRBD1	TGTGCCAGCAGTTGGACAGGGAAAGGGTCCTACGAGCAGTACTTC	CASSWTGKGSYEQYF
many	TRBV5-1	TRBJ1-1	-	TGCGCCAGCACTGATCGGCAGGGGATGAACACTGAAGCTTTCTTT	CASTDRQGMNTEAFF
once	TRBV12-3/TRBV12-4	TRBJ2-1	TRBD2	TGTGCCAGCCGGCGGGAGGACTCCTACAATGAGCAGTTCTTC	CASRREDSYNEQFF
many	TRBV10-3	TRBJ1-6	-	TGTGCCACGTCTGAGGTCAGAGCCGGTTCACCCCTCCACTTT	CATSEVRAGSPLHF
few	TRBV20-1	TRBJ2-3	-	TGCAGTGCTACCGTAGCAGTCAGCACAGATACGCAGTATTTT	CSATVAVSTDTQYF
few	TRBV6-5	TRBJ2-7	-	TGTGCCAGCAGTTACTCGAGCAGTTGGTCCTCCTACGAGCAGTACTTC	CASSYSSSWSSYEQYF